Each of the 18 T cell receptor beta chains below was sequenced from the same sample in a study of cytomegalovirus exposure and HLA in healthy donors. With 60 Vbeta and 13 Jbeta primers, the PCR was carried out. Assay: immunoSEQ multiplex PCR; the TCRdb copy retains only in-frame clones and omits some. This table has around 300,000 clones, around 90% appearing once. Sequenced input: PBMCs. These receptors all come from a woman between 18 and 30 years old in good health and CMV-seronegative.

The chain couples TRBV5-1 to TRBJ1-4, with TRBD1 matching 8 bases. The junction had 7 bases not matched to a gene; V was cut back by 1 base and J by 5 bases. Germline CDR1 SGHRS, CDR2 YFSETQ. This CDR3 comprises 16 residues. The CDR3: CASSLNTGGNNEKLFF. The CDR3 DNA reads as TGCGCCAGCAGCTTGAACACAGGGGGTAACAATGAAAAACTGTTTTTT.

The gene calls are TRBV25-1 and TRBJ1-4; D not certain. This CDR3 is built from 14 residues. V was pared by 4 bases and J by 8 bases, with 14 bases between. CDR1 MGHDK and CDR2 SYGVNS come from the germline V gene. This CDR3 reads CASSGGQRREKLFF. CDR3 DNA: TGTGCCAGCAGTGGTGGCCAGCGTCGGGAAAAACTGTTTTTT. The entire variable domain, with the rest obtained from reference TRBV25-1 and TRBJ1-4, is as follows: EADIYQTPRYLVIGTGKKITLECSQTMGHDKMYWYQQDPGMELHLIHYSYGVNSTEKGDLSSESTVSRIRTEHFPLTLESARPSHTSQYLCASSGGQRREKLFFGSGTQLSVL.

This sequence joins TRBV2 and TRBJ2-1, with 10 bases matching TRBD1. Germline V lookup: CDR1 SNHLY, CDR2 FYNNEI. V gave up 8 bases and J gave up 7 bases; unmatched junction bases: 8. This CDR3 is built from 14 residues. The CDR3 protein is CASLRQGAGNEQFF. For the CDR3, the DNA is TGTGCCAGCCTGCGACAGGGGGCTGGGAATGAGCAGTTCTTC.

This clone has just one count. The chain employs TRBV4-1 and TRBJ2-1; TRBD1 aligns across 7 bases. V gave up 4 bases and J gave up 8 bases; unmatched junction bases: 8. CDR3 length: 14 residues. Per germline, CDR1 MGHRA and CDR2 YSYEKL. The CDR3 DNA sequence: TGCGCCAGCAGCCCTTCCGGACAGGACGATGAGCAGTTCTTC. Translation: CASSPSGQDDEQFF.

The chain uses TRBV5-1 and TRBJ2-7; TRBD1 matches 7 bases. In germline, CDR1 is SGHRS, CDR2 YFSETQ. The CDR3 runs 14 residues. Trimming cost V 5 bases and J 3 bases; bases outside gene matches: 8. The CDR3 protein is CASRGDSKFYEQYF. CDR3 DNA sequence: TGCGCCAGCAGGGGGGACAGTAAATTCTACGAGCAGTACTTC.

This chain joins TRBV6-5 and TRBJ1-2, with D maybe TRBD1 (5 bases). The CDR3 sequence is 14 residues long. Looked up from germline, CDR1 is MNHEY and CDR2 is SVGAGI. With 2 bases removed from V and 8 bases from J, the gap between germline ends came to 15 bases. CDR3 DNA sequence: TGTGCCAGCAGTTACCAATATAGGGCAGGGGGCTACACCTTC. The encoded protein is CASSYQYRAGGYTF.

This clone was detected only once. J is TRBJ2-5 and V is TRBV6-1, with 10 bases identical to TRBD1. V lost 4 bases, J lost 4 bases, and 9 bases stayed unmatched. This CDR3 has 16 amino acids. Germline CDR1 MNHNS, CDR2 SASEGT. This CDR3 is CASSVGQGRWGETQYF. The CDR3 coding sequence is TGTGCCAGCAGTGTGGGACAGGGGCGGTGGGGAGAGACCCAGTACTTC.

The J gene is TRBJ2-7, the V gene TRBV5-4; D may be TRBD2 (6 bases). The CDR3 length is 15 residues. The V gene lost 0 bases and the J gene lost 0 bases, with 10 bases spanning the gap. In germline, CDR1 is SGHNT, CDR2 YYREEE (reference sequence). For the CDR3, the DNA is TGTGCCAGCAGCTTGGAGGCGGGGAGCTCCTACGAGCAGTACTTC. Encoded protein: CASSLEAGSSYEQYF.

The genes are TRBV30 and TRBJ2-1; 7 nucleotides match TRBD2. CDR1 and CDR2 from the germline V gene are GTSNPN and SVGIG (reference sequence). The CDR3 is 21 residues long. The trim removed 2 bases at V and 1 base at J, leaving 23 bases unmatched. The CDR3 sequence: CAWSFGFGTTPQKRSYNEQFF. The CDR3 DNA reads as TGTGCCTGGAGTTTCGGTTTCGGGACTACCCCCCAAAAGCGGTCCTACAATGAGCAGTTCTTC.

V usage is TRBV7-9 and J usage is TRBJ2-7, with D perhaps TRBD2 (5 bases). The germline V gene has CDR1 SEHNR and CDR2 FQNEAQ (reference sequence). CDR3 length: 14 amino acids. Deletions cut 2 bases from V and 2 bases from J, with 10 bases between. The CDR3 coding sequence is TGTGCCAGCAGCTTAAGCGGCGGAGCCTACGAGCAGTACTTC. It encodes CASSLSGGAYEQYF.

The CDR3 DNA reads TGTGCCAGCAGTGAAAAAGTAACAGTCTCCTACGAGCAGTACTTC. Translation gives CASSEKVTVSYEQYF. The chain links TRBV2 to TRBJ2-5; no firm D call. Gene TRBJ2-7 matches the end of the DNA better, so the J call may be wrong. In germline, CDR1 is SNHLY, CDR2 FYNNEI. The CDR3 spans 15 residues.

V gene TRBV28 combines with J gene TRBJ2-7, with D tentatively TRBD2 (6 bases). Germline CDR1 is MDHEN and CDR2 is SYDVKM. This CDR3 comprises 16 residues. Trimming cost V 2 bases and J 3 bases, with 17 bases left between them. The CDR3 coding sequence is TGTGCCAGCAGTTTAACAGGAACTAGCCTCCACTACGAGCAGTACTTC. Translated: CASSLTGTSLHYEQYF.

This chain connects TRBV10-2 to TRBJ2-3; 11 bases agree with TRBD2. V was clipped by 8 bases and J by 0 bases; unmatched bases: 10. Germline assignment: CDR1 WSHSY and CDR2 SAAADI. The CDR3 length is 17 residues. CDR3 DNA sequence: TGCGCCAGCTCCCTTGGTTTAGCGGGGGGGAGCACAGATACGCAGTATTTT. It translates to CASSLGLAGGSTDTQYF.

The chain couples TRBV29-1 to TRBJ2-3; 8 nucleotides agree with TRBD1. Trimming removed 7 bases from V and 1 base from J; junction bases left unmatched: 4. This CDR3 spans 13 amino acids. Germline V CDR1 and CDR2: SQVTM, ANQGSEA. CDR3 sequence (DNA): TGCAGCGCCGGGACAGGCCGCACAGATACGCAGTATTTT. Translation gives CSAGTGRTDTQYF.

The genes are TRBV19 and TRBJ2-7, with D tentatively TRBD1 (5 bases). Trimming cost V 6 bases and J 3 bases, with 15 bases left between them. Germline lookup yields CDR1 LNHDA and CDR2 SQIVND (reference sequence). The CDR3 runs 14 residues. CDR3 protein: CASRPTDLNYEQYF. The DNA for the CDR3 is TGTGCCAGTAGACCGACAGACCTTAACTACGAGCAGTACTTC.

CDR3 nucleotide sequence: TGTGCCAGCAGCCCCACTGCTAACTATGGCTACACCTTC. It is translated as CASSPTANYGYTF. The rearrangement joins TRBV7-3 to TRBJ1-2; D uncertain. V dropped 5 bases and J dropped 0 bases, with 7 bases sitting between them. Germline-derived CDR1 and CDR2 are SGHTA and FQGTGA. CDR3 length: 13 residues.

The CDR3 spells CASSELPGSYNEQFF. CDR3 in DNA: TGCGCCAGCAGCGAACTACCTGGATCCTACAATGAGCAGTTCTTC. V usage is TRBV5-1 and J usage is TRBJ2-1; D ambiguous. V was pared by 4 bases and J by 1 base, with 12 bases between. The length of the CDR3 is 15 residues. Germline V gene data show CDR1 as SGHRS and CDR2 as YFSETQ.

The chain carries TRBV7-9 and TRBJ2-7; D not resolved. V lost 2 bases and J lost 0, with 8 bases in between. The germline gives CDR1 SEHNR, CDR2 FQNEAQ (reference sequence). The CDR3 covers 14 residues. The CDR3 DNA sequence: TGTGCCAGCAGCTTAAATCCCTCCTCCTACGAGCAGTACTTC. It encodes CASSLNPSSYEQYF.